The clone carrying this TCR beta chain was seen once. The sample originates from a study of control samples from healthy donors and cancer patients. Per the germline V gene, CDR1 is SGHAT and CDR2 is FQNNGV. This CDR3 region has 16 residues. V lost 5 bases to trimming and J lost 5 bases; unmatched junction nucleotides: 8. The data were produced by immunoSEQ multiplex PCR, yet TCRdb's version contains in-frame clones alone and is incomplete. The profile covers some 150,000 clones, with roughly 93% appearing a single time and 2% to 2.5% taken by the ten largest. This TCR was sampled from a man aged 45-65 years in good health. The chain couples TRBV11-2 to TRBJ2-5, with 13 bases lining up with TRBD2. Sequencing input: blood. Here the CDR3 DNA reads TGTGCCAGCAGCCCGACTAGCGGGAGGTTAAGCGAGACCCAGTACTTC. Protein: CASSPTSGRLSETQYF.